This TCR beta chain was retrieved from a study of cytomegalovirus exposure and HLA in healthy donors. Findings and caveats of the study: Only CMV serostatus was available as immune exposure information. Certain sequence variants were highly shared and formed a cluster, and this cluster was likely a sequencing artifact.

Germline CDR1 SGHRS, CDR2 YFSETQ. V shed 2 bases, J shed 5 bases, and the junction held 9 bases outside the gene matches. The CDR3 extends over 15 amino acids. Note on this clone: Its matching antigen is unknown.

The study ran its PCR with 60 Vbeta and 13 Jbeta primers. The protocol was immunoSEQ multiplex PCR, while the TCRdb copy is restricted to in-frame clones and leaves out a portion. The sample carries 70,000 to 100,000 clones, roughly 63% recorded once. The rearrangement uses TRBV5-1 and TRBJ2-5, with 7 bases matching TRBD2. The sample was PBMCs. This clonotype originated in a man in his forties or fifties in good health and CMV-seronegative. The CDR3 region is CASSFRPGGFETQYF. For the CDR3, the DNA is TGCGCCAGCAGCTTCCGGCCCGGGGGGTTTGAGACCCAGTACTTC. The full variable domain, completed using reference TRBV5-1 and TRBJ2-5, is KAGVTQTPRYLIKTRGQQVTLSCSPISGHRSVSWYQQTPGQGLQFLFEYFSETQRNKGNFPGRFSGRQFSNSRSEMNVSTLELGDSALYLCASSFRPGGFETQYFGPGTRLLVL.